This TCR beta chain emerged from a study of post-analysis software for immune sequencing data. Study results and caveats: Relative to controls, patients had several TRBV segments at higher frequency, with TRBV5-6, TRBV5-1 and TRBV20-1 among these. Pronounced co-clustering by F measure was evident among identically batched samples. Controls had significantly higher normalized Chao1 diversity than multiple sclerosis patients.

The CDR3 has 17 residues. In germline, CDR1 is KGHSY, CDR2 FQNENV. Turning to this clonotype: Its antigen is currently unknown.

Unique-molecular-identifier-tagged TCR beta cDNA libraries were used. TCRdb analysed the PCR reads with MiXCR anew, one entry per CDR3 protein. This sample has under 900,000 distinct CDR3 sequences; about 57% occur once, and the top ten carry about 4.5%. The chain recombines TRBV16 with TRBJ2-4; D is ambiguous. The J call is uncertain, as TRBJ2-7 better fits the DNA end. The specimen was blood. This TCR came from a girl aged 5 to 17 with multiple sclerosis. The CDR3 DNA follows: TGTGCCAGCAGCCAATCGTCTCGGACCTCGGAGCTATACGAGCAGTACTTC. This translates into CASSQSSRTSELYEQYF.